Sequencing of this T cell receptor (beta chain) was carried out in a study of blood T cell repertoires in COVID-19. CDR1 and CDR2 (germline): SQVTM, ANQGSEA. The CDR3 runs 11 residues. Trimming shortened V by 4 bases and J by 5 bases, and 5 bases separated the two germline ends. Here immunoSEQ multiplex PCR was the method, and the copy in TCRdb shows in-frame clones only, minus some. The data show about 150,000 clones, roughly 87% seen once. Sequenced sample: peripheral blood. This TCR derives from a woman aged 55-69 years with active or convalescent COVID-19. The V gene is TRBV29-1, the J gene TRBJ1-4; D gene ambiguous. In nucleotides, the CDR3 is TGCAGCGTTGCCCAGAATGAAAAACTGTTTTTT. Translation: CSVAQNEKLFF.